This record covers a single TCR delta chain. The protein that TCRdb holds for this DNA derives from a much larger clone and differs from the translated DNA at residue 10, which likely indicates a read error; the protein shown here is translated from the DNA. This record belongs to a study of γδ T cells in repeated Plasmodium falciparum infection. TCRdb used CATT to re-call clones from the multiplex PCR reads. This table holds 53,000 or so delta-chain clones, 1.9% found once. Flow sorting of PBMC yielded separate Vgamma9/Vdelta2+ and Vdelta2-negative gammadelta T cell populations for bulk repertoire analysis. CDR1 is GEAIGNYY and CDR2 is EKD in the germline V gene. The CDR3 has 14 residues.

The sequence was collected from a pool of human donors (malaria-infected and uninfected, not separated). Sequences were obtained from gamma-delta T cells from blood. This rearrangement joins TRDV2 to TRDJ1; D ambiguous. The CDR3 loop is CACDSITETAKLIF. In nucleotides, the CDR3 is TGTGCCTGTGACTCAATTACTGAAACCGCTAAACTCATCTTT.